This section outlines one T cell receptor beta chain sequence together with its context. Everyone who took part was roughly 18 to 89 years old, and they came from fewer than 25 US areas. Original data processing: Reference gene primer amplification yielded estimated nucleated cell counts. Method: immunoSEQ multiplex PCR; TCRdb's copy keeps in-frame clones and lacks some. V, J and clone size are taken as reported in that table, and D and trimming were inferred from the DNA itself. The data contain approximately 470,000 clones, about 85% of them singletons. This specimen belongs to a study of blood T cell repertoires in COVID-19. Study background: From T cells, B-cell-depleted T cells, or PBMCs came the material, which was cDNA or gDNA.

The ends were cut back, 5 bases at V and 2 bases at J, with 15 bases in the middle. The CDR3 is 15 amino acids. Germline-derived CDR1 and CDR2 are SGHTS and YDEGEE. V is TRBV5-8 and J is TRBJ2-3; TRBD2 might be the D (6 bases). The sample comprised PBMCs or T cells enriched from blood (not recorded which). This sequence was found in a young woman who had recovered from COVID-19. In DNA, the CDR3 is TGTGCCAGCAGGGCCGGGACTCTTATCACAGATACGCAGTATTTT. Translating it yields CASRAGTLITDTQYF.